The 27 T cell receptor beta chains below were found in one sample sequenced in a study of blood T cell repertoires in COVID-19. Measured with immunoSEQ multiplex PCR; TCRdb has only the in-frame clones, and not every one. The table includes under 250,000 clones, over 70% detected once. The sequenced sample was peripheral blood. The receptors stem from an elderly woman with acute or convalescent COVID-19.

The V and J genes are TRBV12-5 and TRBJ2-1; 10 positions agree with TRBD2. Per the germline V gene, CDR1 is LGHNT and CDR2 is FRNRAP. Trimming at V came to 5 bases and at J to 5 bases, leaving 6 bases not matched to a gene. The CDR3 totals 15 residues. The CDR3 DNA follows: TGTGCTAGTGGTCCTGGGACTAGCGAGAACAATGAGCAGTTCTTC. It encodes CASGPGTSENNEQFF.

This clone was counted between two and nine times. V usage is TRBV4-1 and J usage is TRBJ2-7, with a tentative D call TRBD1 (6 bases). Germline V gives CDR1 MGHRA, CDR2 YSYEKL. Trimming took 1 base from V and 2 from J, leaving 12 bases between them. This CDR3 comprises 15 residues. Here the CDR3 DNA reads TGCGCCAGCAGCCAAGGAACACAGGGCACCTACGAGCAGTACTTC. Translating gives CASSQGTQGTYEQYF.

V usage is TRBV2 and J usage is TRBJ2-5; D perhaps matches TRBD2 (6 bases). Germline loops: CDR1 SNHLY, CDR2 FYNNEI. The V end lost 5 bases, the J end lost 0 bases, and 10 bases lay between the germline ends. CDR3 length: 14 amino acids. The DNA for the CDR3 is TGTGCCAGCAGTTGGAGGAGGGACCAAGAGACCCAGTACTTC. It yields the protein CASSWRRDQETQYF.

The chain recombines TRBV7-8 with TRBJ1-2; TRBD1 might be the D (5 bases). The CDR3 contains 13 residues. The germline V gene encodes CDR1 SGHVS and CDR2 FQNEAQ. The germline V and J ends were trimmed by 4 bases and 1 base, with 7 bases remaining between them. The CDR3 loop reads CASSSTVNYGYTF. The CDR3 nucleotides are TGTGCCAGCAGCTCGACAGTTAACTATGGCTACACCTTC. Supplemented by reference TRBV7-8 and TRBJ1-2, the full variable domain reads GAGVSQSPRYKVAKRGQDVALRCDPISGHVSLFWYQQALGQGPEFLTYFQNEAQLDKSGLPSDRFFAERPEGSVSTLKIQRTQQEDSAVYLCASSSTVNYGYTFGSGTRLTVV.

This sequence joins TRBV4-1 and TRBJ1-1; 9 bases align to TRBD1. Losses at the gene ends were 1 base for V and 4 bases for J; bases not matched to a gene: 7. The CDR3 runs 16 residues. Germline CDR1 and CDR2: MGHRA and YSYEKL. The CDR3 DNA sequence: TGCGCCAGCAGCCAAGCACCGGGACAGGGTTTCACTGAAGCTTTCTTT. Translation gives CASSQAPGQGFTEAFF.

CDR3 sequence (DNA): TGTGCCAGCGGACAGGGGGGAAATGAGCAGTTCTTC. Translating it yields CASGQGGNEQFF. This chain connects TRBV6-5 to TRBJ2-1, with TRBD1 identical over 10 bases. V dropped 8 bases and J dropped 7; count of bases not matched to a gene: 2. The CDR3 consists of 12 residues. Germline V gene lookup returns CDR1 MNHEY and CDR2 SVGAGI.

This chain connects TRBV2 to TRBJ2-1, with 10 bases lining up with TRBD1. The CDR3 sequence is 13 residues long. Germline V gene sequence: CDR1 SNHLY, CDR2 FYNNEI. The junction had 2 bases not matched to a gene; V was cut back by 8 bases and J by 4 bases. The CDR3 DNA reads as TGTGCCAGCTTGGACAGGGGGTACAATGAGCAGTTCTTC. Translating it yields CASLDRGYNEQFF.

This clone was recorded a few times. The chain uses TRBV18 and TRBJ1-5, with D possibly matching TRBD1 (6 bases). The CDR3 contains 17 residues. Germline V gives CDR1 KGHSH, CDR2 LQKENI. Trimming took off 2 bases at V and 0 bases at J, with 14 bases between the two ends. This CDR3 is CASSPAARGYSNQPQHF. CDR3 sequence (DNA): TGTGCCAGCTCACCAGCGGCAAGGGGGTATAGCAATCAGCCCCAGCATTTT.

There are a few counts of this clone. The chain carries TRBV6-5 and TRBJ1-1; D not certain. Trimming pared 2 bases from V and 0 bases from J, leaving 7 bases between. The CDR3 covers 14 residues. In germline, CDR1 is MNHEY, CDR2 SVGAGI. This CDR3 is CASSYRELNTEAFF. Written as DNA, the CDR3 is TGTGCCAGCAGTTACCGGGAGTTGAACACTGAAGCTTTCTTT.

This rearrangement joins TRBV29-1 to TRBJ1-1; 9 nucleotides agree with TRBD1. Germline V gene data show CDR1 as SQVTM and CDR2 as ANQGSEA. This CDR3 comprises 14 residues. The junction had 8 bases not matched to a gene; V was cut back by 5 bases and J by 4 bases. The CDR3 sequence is CSVLTGGRSTEAFF. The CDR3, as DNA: TGCAGCGTTCTAACAGGGGGCCGTAGCACTGAAGCTTTCTTT.

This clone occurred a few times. The CDR3 protein is CASSLQGRRSGNTIYF. CDR3 coding DNA: TGTGCCAGCAGCTTACAGGGGCGACGCTCTGGAAACACCATATATTTT. V usage is TRBV5-4 and J usage is TRBJ1-3; 7 nucleotides line up with TRBD1. The V gene end was trimmed by 2 bases and the J gene end by 0 bases; junction bases not matched to a gene: 5. Germline V gene data show CDR1 as SGHNT and CDR2 as YYREEE (reference sequence). This CDR3 spans 16 amino acids.

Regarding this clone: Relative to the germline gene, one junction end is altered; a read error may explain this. CDR3 protein: CAGSPLTGGFVSTEAFF. The CDR3 bases are TGTGCCGGCAGCCCGTTGACGGGGGGCTTTGTCTCCACTGAAGCTTTCTTT. This chain links TRBV6-9 with TRBJ1-1, with D possibly matching TRBD1 (6 bases). Germline CDR1 MNHGY, CDR2 SVAAGI. There are 17 residues in the CDR3.

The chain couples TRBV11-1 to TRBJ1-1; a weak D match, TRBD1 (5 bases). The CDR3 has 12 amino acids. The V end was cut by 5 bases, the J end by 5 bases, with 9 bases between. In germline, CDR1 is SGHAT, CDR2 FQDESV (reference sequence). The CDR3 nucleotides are TGTGCCAGCAGCCCTAAGGGGACTGAAGCTTTCTTT. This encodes CASSPKGTEAFF.

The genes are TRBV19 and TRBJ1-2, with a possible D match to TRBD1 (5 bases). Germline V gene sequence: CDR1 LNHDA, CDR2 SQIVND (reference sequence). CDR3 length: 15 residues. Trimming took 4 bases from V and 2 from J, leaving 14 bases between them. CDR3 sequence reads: CASSRRDLSNYGYTF. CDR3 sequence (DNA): TGTGCCAGTAGTAGGAGGGACCTGTCCAACTATGGCTACACCTTC.

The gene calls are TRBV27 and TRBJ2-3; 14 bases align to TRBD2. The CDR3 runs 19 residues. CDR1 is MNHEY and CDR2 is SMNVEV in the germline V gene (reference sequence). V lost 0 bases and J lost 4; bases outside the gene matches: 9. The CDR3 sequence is CASSLSMGTSGRKSDTQYF. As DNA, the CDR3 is TGTGCCAGCAGTTTATCTATGGGGACTAGCGGGAGAAAATCAGATACGCAGTATTTT.

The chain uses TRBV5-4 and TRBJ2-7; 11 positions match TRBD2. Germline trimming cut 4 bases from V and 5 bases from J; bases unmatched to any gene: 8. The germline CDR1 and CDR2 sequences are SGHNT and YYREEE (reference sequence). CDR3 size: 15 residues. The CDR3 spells CASSTTSGSRNEQYF. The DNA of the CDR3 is TGTGCCAGCAGCACTACTAGCGGGAGTAGGAACGAGCAGTACTTC.

The CDR3 DNA reads as TGTGCCAGCAGCTTTGGGGCAGCGTCTAGCACAGATACGCAGTATTTT. This gives the protein CASSFGAASSTDTQYF. The rearrangement links TRBV9 to TRBJ2-3; possible D gene TRBD1, 5 bases. CDR3 length equals 16 residues. In germline, CDR1 is SGDLS, CDR2 YYNGEE. V was cut by 4 bases and J by 0 bases, with 15 bases left in between.

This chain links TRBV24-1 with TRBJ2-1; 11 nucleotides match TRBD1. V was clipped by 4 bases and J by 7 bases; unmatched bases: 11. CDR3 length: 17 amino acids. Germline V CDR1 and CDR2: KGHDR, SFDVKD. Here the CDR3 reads CATSDPSGQGVVNEQFF. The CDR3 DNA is TGTGCCACCAGTGACCCTTCGGGACAGGGGGTTGTGAATGAGCAGTTCTTC.

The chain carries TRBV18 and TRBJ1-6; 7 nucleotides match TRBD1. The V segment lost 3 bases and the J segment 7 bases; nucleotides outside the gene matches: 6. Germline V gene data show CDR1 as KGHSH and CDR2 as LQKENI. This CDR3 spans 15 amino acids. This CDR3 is CASSPGTVQNSPLHF. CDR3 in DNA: TGTGCCAGCTCACCCGGGACAGTCCAGAATTCACCCCTCCACTTT.

The CDR3 region is CASSRRRAVDEQFF. CDR3 coding DNA: TGTGCCAGCAGCCGACGGAGGGCAGTCGATGAGCAGTTCTTC. The V and J genes are TRBV25-1 and TRBJ2-1; tentatively, D is TRBD2 (6 bases). This CDR3 comprises 14 residues. V dropped 6 bases and J dropped 8 bases, with 17 bases sitting between them. Looked up from germline, CDR1 is MGHDK and CDR2 is SYGVNS.

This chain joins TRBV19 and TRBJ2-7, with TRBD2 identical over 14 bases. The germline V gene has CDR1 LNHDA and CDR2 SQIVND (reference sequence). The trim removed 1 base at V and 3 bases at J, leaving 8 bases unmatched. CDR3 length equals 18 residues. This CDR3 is CASSIVPKTSGRDYEQYF. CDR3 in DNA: TGTGCCAGTAGTATAGTCCCCAAGACTAGCGGGAGGGACTACGAGCAGTACTTC. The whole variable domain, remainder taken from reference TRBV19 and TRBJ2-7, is DGGITQSPKYLFRKEGQNVTLSCEQNLNHDAMYWYRQDPGQGLRLIYYSQIVNDFQKGDIAEGYSVSREKKESFPLTVTSAQKNPTAFYLCASSIVPKTSGRDYEQYFGPGTRLTVT.

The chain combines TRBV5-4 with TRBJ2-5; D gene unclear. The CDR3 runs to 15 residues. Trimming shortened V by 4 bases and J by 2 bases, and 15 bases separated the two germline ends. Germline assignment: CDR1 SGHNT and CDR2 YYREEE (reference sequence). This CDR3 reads CASSPGGVLQETQYF. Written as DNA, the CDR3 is TGTGCCAGCAGCCCCGGCGGCGTTCTTCAAGAGACCCAGTACTTC.

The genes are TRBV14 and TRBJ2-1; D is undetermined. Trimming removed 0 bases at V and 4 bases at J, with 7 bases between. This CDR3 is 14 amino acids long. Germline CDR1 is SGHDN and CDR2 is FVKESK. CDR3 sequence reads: CASSQDGSYNEQFF. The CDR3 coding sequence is TGTGCCAGCAGCCAAGACGGGTCTTACAATGAGCAGTTCTTC.

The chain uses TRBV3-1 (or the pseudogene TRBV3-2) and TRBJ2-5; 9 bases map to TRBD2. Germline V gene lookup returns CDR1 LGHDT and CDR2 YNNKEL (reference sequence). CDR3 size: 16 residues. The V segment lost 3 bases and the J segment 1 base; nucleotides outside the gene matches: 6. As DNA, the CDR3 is TGTGCCAGCAGCCACGGCGGGGGGGTGACCCAAGAGACCCAGTACTTC. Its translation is CASSHGGGVTQETQYF.

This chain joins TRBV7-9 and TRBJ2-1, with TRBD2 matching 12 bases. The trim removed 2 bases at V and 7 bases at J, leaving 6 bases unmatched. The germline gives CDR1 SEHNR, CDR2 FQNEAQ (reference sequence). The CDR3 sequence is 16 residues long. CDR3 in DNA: TGTGCCAGCAGCTTACTCCCTAGCGGGGGGGGAAATGAGCAGTTCTTC. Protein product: CASSLLPSGGGNEQFF.

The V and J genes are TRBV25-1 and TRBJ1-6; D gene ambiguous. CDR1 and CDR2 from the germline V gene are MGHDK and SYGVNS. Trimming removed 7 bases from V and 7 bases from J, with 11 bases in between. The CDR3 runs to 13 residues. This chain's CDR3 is CASMPAGNSPLHF. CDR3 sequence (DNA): TGTGCCAGCATGCCTGCAGGAAATTCACCCCTCCACTTT.

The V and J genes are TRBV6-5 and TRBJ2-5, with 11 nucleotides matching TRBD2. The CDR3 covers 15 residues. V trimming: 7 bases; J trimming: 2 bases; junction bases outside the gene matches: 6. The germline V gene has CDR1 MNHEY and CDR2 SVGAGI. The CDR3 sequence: CASKTVAGGQETQYF. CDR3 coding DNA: TGTGCCAGCAAAACCGTAGCGGGGGGGCAAGAGACCCAGTACTTC.